Each of the 27 T cell receptor beta chains below was sequenced from the same sample in a study of CD8 T cells in ankylosing spondylitis. Study findings and constraints: The study identified a TCR beta motif of fewer than 10 highly homologous variants that appeared characteristic of ankylosing spondylitis blood.

TCRdb ran MiXCR on the 5' RACE reads and lists one entry per CDR3 protein. This sample carries some 840,000 distinct CDR3 sequences, about an eighth of them seen once, and the ten largest clones take approximately 0.5%. The antigens of these receptors remain unknown. The sequencing sample was made of blood, either unsorted or a sorted T cell fraction (not recorded which). The receptors originated from a male donor with ankylosing spondylitis.

This clonotype was picked up many times. The chain is built from TRBV5-6 and TRBJ2-1; D call uncertain. V was trimmed by 1 base and J by 8 bases, leaving 4 bases between them. The length of the CDR3 is 11 residues. Per germline, CDR1 SGHDT and CDR2 YYEEEE. As DNA, the CDR3 is TGTGCCAGCAGCTTGTTCGATGAGCAGTTCTTC. Its protein is CASSLFDEQFF. Together with reference TRBV5-6 and TRBJ2-1, the CDR3 gives the full variable domain: DAGVTQSPTHLIKTRGQQVTLRCSPKSGHDTVSWYQQALGQGPQFIFQYYEEEERQRGNFPDRFSGHQFPNYSSELNVNALLLGDSALYLCASSLFDEQFFGPGTRLTVL.

The sample holds a few counts of this clonotype. The chain combines TRBV12-3 or TRBV12-4 with TRBJ2-1; possible D gene TRBD1, 5 bases. Between the trimmed V and J ends, which lost 3 bases and 7 bases, there was a span of 16 bases. This CDR3 spans 15 amino acids. The CDR3 is CASSLTQGGNNEQFF. In DNA form, the CDR3 reads TGTGCCAGCAGTTTGACCCAGGGTGGTAATAATGAGCAGTTCTTC.

There are a few counts of this clonotype. This rearrangement joins TRBV9 to TRBJ1-2; no definite D call. V shed 0 bases and J shed 2 bases, with 14 bases lying between them. CDR3 length equals 16 residues. Germline V gene lookup returns CDR1 SGDLS and CDR2 YYNGEE. CDR3 nucleotide sequence: TGTGCCAGCAGCGTAGAACCCTCTCCGGTGAACTATGGCTACACCTTC. It is translated as CASSVEPSPVNYGYTF.

This clonotype has ten or more counts. The chain joins TRBV10-3 to TRBJ2-1; the D gene is possibly TRBD1 (5 bases). The CDR3 totals 17 residues. Trimming cost V 4 bases and J 8 bases, with 24 bases left between them. Germline CDR1 and CDR2: ENHRY and SYGVKD. The CDR3 sequence is CAISGIGWQGMFDEQFF. As DNA, the CDR3 is TGTGCCATCAGTGGGATAGGGTGGCAGGGTATGTTCGATGAGCAGTTCTTC.

The genes are TRBV7-8 and TRBJ2-1; 8 bases match TRBD1. This CDR3 is built from 15 residues. Germline CDR1 is SGHVS and CDR2 is FQNEAQ. Unmatched junction bases numbered 7, after V lost 5 bases and J lost 4 bases. CDR3 region: CASSPRTGLYNEQFF. The DNA for the CDR3 is TGTGCCAGCAGCCCGCGGACAGGGCTATACAATGAGCAGTTCTTC.

This chain links TRBV20-1 with TRBJ2-3, with D perhaps matching TRBD2 (5 bases). Deletions cut 5 bases from V and 6 bases from J, with 15 bases between. The CDR3 length is 13 residues. The V gene's germline CDR1 is DFQATT and CDR2 SNEGSKA (reference sequence). The CDR3 loop is CSAPRTARDTQYF. The CDR3 nucleotides are TGCAGTGCTCCTCGGACTGCTCGGGATACGCAGTATTTT.

This clonotype was recorded a few times. The chain uses TRBV20-1 and TRBJ2-7, with a possible D match to TRBD1 (5 bases). The CDR3 runs 15 residues. V was trimmed by 5 bases and J by 4 bases, leaving 21 bases between them. Germline assignment: CDR1 DFQATT and CDR2 SNEGSKA (reference sequence). For the CDR3, the DNA is TGCAGTGCTCCGAGGACACCCACAAAGTTTTACGAGCAGTACTTC. The encoded protein is CSAPRTPTKFYEQYF.

This clonotype was seen only a few times. V is TRBV5-6 and J is TRBJ2-1; a weak D match, TRBD1 (6 bases). With 0 bases removed from V and 4 bases from J, the gap between germline ends came to 14 bases. The CDR3 extends over 16 amino acids. In germline, CDR1 is SGHDT, CDR2 YYEEEE. In DNA, the CDR3 is TGTGCCAGCAGCTTGGTCGTGGGGGCTGATTACAATGAGCAGTTCTTC. As protein: CASSLVVGADYNEQFF.

This chain joins TRBV5-1 and TRBJ2-5; 16 bases align to TRBD2. Germline CDR1 and CDR2: SGHRS and YFSETQ. This CDR3 is 18 amino acids long. J gave up 7 bases and V 1 base, and 10 bases lay outside the gene matches. This chain's CDR3 is CASSLTGTSGRASVTQYF. CDR3 in DNA: TGCGCCAGCAGCTTGACCGGGACTAGCGGGAGGGCCTCGGTGACCCAGTACTTC.

The chain recombines TRBV20-1 with TRBJ2-5; TRBD2 might be the D (6 bases). Looked up from germline, CDR1 is DFQATT and CDR2 is SNEGSKA (reference sequence). V was cut by 5 bases and J by 5 bases, with 15 bases left in between. The CDR3 is made up of 13 amino acids. The CDR3 region has the DNA TGCAGTGCTCCGGACTTGCGGGGTGAGACCCAGTACTTC. This translates into CSAPDLRGETQYF.

Only a few counts were recorded for this clonotype. The genes are TRBV5-5 and TRBJ2-1; D might be TRBD1 (6 bases). Germline V lookup: CDR1 SGHKS, CDR2 YYEKEE (reference sequence). Trimming left V 0 bases short and J 4 bases short, with 11 bases between. The CDR3 is 15 residues long. Here the CDR3 reads CASSLAGDAYNEQFF. CDR3 sequence (DNA): TGTGCCAGCAGCTTGGCAGGGGACGCGTACAATGAGCAGTTCTTC.

This chain uses TRBV7-3 with TRBJ1-6; weak D call: TRBD1 (5 bases). Trimming left V 4 bases short and J 13 bases short, with 14 bases between. Germline CDR1 is SGHTA and CDR2 is FQGTGA. The CDR3 totals 13 residues. CDR3 protein: CASSSQPGTPLHF. The CDR3 DNA reads as TGTGCCAGCAGCTCCCAGCCAGGGACCCCCCTCCACTTT.

This clonotype was found many times. This chain joins TRBV29-1 and TRBJ1-2, with D hard to call. This CDR3 contains 12 residues. CDR1 and CDR2 from the germline V gene are SQVTM and ANQGSEA. V was cut by 7 bases and J by 5 bases, with 14 bases left in between. The CDR3, as DNA: TGCAGCGCTCACGAGGCGGTTTATGGCTACACCTTC. Its translation: CSAHEAVYGYTF. The full variable domain, rest sourced from reference TRBV29-1 and TRBJ1-2, is SAVISQKPSRDICQRGTSLTIQCQVDSQVTMMFWYRQQPGQSLTLIATANQGSEATYESGFVIDKFPISRPNLTFSTLTVSNMSPEDSSIYLCSAHEAVYGYTFGSGTRLTVV.

The chain carries TRBV6-1 and TRBJ2-5, with D possibly being TRBD1 (6 bases). In germline, CDR1 is MNHNS, CDR2 SASEGT. CDR3 length: 13 amino acids. Trimming left V 7 bases short and J 3 bases short, with 12 bases between. Here the CDR3 reads CASTRAGEETQYF. DNA of the CDR3: TGTGCCAGCACCCGGGCAGGGGAAGAGACCCAGTACTTC.

The chain carries TRBV5-1 and TRBJ2-5; possibly TRBD1 for D (6 bases). Germline CDR1 is SGHRS and CDR2 is YFSETQ. The CDR3 is made up of 15 amino acids. Trimming removed 7 bases from V and 1 base from J, with 17 bases in between. CDR3 sequence: CASELGIRGQETQYF. For the CDR3, the DNA is TGCGCCAGCGAATTGGGGATCAGGGGCCAAGAGACCCAGTACTTC.

This clonotype has just a few counts. The chain links TRBV20-1 to TRBJ2-7, with 13 bases lining up with TRBD2. The V gene end was trimmed by 1 base and the J gene end by 3 bases; junction bases not matched to a gene: 6. The CDR3 is made up of 16 amino acids. Germline V gene lookup returns CDR1 DFQATT and CDR2 SNEGSKA (reference sequence). Written as DNA, the CDR3 is TGCAGTGCTAGAGGTCGGACTAGCGGGAGTGGCTACGAGCAGTACTTC. Translated, it gives CSARGRTSGSGYEQYF.

This clonotype was recorded a few times. This sequence joins TRBV5-1 and TRBJ1-5, with a possible D match to TRBD1 (6 bases). Germline V lookup: CDR1 SGHRS, CDR2 YFSETQ. This CDR3 is built from 13 residues. Trimming shortened V by 4 bases and J by 8 bases, and 13 bases separated the two germline ends. The CDR3 bases are TGCGCCAGCAGCAGCACAGGGTTAGAGCCCCAGCATTTT. Translated: CASSSTGLEPQHF.

This clonotype has a count of ten or more. This chain links TRBV20-1 with TRBJ2-5; D is unresolved. V dropped 1 base and J dropped 5 bases, with 11 bases sitting between them. The germline V gene has CDR1 DFQATT and CDR2 SNEGSKA (reference sequence). The CDR3 spans 13 residues. The CDR3 DNA sequence: TGCAGTGCTAGAGGAGACTCCTGGGAGACCCAGTACTTC. As protein: CSARGDSWETQYF.

The table lists this clonotype with a few counts. The V and J genes are TRBV7-2 and TRBJ1-5, with D unresolved. V was pared by 1 base and J by 5 bases, with 6 bases between. Germline V lookup: CDR1 SGHTA, CDR2 FQGNSA. The CDR3 contains 13 residues. The CDR3 DNA reads TGTGCCAGCAGCTTAGTGGTGGATCAGCCCCAGCATTTT. It yields the protein CASSLVVDQPQHF.

This sequence joins TRBV7-2 and TRBJ2-3, with no clear D. Germline V gene lookup returns CDR1 SGHTA and CDR2 FQGNSA. V gave up 5 bases and J gave up 2 bases, with 20 bases separating them. The CDR3 has 17 residues. The CDR3 DNA reads TGTGCCAGCAGCCCCCGGGTTAGGCCAACCTTCACAGATACGCAGTATTTT. This sequence encodes CASSPRVRPTFTDTQYF.

The chain is built from TRBV4-1 and TRBJ2-1; 10 nucleotides align to TRBD2. V was pared by 0 bases and J by 7 bases, with 9 bases of the junction left unmatched. The germline V gene encodes CDR1 MGHRA and CDR2 YSYEKL. The CDR3 loop spans 17 amino acids. The CDR3 spells CASSQERASGSWNEQFF. As DNA, the CDR3 is TGCGCCAGCAGCCAAGAGCGAGCTAGCGGGAGTTGGAATGAGCAGTTCTTC.

This clonotype was recorded a few times. The chain joins TRBV12-3 or TRBV12-4 to TRBJ1-1; the match to TRBD1 covers 8 bases. The J segment lost 3 bases and the V segment lost 6 bases, leaving 18 bases of the junction unmatched. The CDR3 has 18 amino acids. The chain's CDR3 is CASRLGGPGGLGYTEAFF. In DNA, the CDR3 is TGTGCCAGCAGACTAGGGGGCCCAGGGGGCCTGGGGTACACTGAAGCTTTCTTT.

A few counts support this clonotype. The chain links TRBV20-1 to TRBJ2-3, with D hard to call. CDR1 DFQATT and CDR2 SNEGSKA come from the germline V gene (reference sequence). The CDR3 runs 14 residues. CDR3 residues: CRVARISPADTQYF. CDR3 DNA sequence: TGCAGGGTCGCTAGAATATCCCCCGCAGATACGCAGTATTTT.

This clonotype was recorded a few times. This chain joins TRBV10-3 and TRBJ1-1; D might be TRBD1 (5 bases). V gave up 2 bases and J gave up 1 base, with 14 bases separating them. This CDR3 is 16 amino acids long. CDR1 and CDR2 from the germline V gene are ENHRY and SYGVKD. The DNA of the CDR3 is TGTGCCATCAGTGAGAGAAGGGGTCCCGGGAACACTGAAGCTTTCTTT. Translating gives CAISERRGPGNTEAFF.

This clonotype was seen once. A junction end diverges from the germline sequence, so it may reflect a read error. The chain combines TRBV20-1 with TRBJ1-6, with D unclear. The CDR3 is 16 amino acids. The germline V gene encodes CDR1 DFQATT and CDR2 SNEGSKA (reference sequence). CDR3 bases: TGCTGTGCTAGATCCCCGTTCCTGTCCTATAATTCACCCCTCCACTTT. It encodes CCARSPFLSYNSPLHF.

In its sample, this clonotype was seen a few times. V usage is TRBV10-3 and J usage is TRBJ1-5, with D maybe TRBD1 (5 bases). Germline V gene sequence: CDR1 ENHRY, CDR2 SYGVKD. This CDR3 contains 15 residues. V was shortened by 2 bases and J by 3 bases, with 11 bases between the two germline ends. The CDR3 coding sequence is TGTGCCATCAGTGAGCGATCCAGGGACAATCAGCCCCAGCATTTT. Translated, it gives CAISERSRDNQPQHF.

V gene TRBV20-1 combines with J gene TRBJ1-1; 8 nucleotides match TRBD1. V lost 0 bases and J lost 7; bases outside the gene matches: 10. The CDR3 runs to 15 residues. Germline loops: CDR1 DFQATT, CDR2 SNEGSKA (reference sequence). For the CDR3, the DNA is TGCAGTGCTAGAGACCTCGGACAGGGTAATGTTGAAGCTTTCTTT. Its translation: CSARDLGQGNVEAFF.